This T cell receptor beta chain was obtained from a study of response to subunit inactivated influenza vaccine listed by TCRdb under 2018. About the investigation overall: Deep quantitative T cell receptor repertoire profiling was used in the study to track responses to a trivalent subunit inactivated influenza vaccine.

The germline V gene (reference sequence) yields DFQATT for CDR1 and SNEGSKA for CDR2. Here V drops 3 bases and J drops 1 base, and the junction holds 5 bases not matched to any gene. The CDR3 spans 15 residues, from the cysteine through the phenylalanine. Only the CDR3 region is kept as DNA, spanning 45 bases read in frame from base 1. To prepare the library, RT-PCR was applied. The run used an Illumina HiSeq 2500. The public reads were reprocessed in TCRdb via fastp at Q25 and MiXCR, keeping in-frame beta chains. Under each unique CDR3 protein, matching rows form one entry showing the most common genes and DNA. The sample contains more than 250,000 distinct CDR3 sequences, 20% to 25% of them found a single time. Roughly 10% of the sample comes from the top ten. The paper's findings and limits, for the study overall: According to the authors, only a limited number of new T cells may be recruited by each seasonal influenza vaccination.

For this clonotype: Its antigen is not yet known. Base qualities were left out, and no much larger clone turns up one base away.

This TCR was recovered from a man aged 45 to 70 who received an inactivated influenza vaccine. Donor details come from another sample of the same person, matched by shared clones. Recombination linked TRBV20-1 to TRBJ2-2; TRBD1 fits 7 bases in the junction. Specimen: PBMCs from blood, collected about 20 months after vaccination. Read as DNA, the sequence is TGCAGTGCTAGTGAATGGGACAGGAACACCGGGGAGCTGTTTTTT. The resulting protein is CSASEWDRNTGELFF.